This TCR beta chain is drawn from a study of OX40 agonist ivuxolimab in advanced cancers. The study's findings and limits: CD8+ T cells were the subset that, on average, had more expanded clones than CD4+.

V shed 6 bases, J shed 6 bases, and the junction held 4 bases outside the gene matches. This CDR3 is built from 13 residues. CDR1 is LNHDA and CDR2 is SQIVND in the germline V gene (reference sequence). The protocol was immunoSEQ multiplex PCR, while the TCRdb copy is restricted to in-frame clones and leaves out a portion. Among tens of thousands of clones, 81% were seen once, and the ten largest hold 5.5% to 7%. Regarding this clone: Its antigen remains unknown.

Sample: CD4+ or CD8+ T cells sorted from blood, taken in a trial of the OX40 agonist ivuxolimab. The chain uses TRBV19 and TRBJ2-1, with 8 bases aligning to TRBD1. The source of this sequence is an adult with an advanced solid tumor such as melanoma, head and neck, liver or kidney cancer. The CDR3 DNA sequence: TGTGCCAGTAGCCTCGGACAGGGCAATGAGCAGTTCTTC. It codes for CASSLGQGNEQFF.